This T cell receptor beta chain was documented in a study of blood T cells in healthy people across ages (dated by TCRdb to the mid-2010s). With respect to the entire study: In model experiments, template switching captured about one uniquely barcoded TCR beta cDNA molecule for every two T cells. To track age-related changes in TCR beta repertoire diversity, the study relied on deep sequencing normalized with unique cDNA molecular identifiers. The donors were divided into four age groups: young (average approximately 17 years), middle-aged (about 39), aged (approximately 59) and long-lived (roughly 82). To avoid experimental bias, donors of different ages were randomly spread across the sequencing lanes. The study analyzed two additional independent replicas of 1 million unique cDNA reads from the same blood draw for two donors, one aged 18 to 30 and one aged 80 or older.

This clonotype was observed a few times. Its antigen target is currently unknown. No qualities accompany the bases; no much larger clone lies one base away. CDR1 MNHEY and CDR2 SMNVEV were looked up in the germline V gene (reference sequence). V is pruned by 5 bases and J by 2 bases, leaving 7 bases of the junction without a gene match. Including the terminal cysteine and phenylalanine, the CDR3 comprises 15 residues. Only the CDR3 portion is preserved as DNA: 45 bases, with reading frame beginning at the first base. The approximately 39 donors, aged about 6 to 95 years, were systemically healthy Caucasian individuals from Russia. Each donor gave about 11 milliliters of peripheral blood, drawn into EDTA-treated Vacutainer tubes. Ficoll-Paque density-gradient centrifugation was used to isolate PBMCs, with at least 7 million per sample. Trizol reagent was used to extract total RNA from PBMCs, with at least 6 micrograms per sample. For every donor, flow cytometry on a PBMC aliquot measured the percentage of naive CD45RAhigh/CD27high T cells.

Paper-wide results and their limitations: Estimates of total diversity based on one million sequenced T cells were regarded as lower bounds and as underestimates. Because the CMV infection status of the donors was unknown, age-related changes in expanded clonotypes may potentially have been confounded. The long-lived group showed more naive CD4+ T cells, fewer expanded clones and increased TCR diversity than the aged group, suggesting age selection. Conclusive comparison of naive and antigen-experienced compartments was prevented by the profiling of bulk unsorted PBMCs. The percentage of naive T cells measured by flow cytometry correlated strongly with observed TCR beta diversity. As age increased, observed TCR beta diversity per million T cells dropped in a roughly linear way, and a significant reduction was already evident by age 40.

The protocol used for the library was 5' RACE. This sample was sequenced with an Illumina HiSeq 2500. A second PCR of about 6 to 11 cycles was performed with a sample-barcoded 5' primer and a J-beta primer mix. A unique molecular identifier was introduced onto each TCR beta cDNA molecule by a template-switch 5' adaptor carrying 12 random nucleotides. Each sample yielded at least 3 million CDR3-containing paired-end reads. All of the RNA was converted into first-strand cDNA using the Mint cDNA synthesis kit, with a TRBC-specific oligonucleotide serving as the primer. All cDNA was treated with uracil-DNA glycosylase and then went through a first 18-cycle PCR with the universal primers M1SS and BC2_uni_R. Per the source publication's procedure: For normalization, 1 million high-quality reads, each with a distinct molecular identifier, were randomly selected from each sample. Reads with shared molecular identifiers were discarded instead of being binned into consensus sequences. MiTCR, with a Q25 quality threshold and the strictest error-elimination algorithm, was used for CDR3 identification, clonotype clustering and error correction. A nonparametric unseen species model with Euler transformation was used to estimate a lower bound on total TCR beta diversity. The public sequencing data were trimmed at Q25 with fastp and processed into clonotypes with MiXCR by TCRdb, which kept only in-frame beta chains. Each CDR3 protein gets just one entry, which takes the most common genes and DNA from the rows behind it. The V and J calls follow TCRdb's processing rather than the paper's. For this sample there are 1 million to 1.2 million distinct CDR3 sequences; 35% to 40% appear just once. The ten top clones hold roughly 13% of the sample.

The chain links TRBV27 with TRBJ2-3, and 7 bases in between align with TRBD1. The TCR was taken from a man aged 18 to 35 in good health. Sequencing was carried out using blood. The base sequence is TGTGCCAGCAGTCCTTGGACAGGTAACACAGATACGCAGTATTTT. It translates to CASSPWTGNTDTQYF.